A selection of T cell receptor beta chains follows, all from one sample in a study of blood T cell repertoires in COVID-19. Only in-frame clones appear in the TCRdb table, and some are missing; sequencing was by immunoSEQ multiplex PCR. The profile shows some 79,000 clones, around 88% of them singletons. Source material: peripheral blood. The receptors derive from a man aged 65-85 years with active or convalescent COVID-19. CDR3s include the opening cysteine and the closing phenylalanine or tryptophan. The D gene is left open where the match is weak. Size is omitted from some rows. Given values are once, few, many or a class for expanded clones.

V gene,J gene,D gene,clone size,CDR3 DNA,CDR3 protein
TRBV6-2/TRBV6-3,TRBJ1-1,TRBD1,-,TGTGCCAGCAGTTCCACCGACAGGGGAAACACTGAAGCTTTCTTT,CASSSTDRGNTEAFF
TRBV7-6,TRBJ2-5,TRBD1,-,TGTGCCAGCAGCTTAAGACAGGGGGTCCAAGAGACCCAGTACTTC,CASSLRQGVQETQYF
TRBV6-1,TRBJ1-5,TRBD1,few,TGTGCCAGCAGTGGCCGAGGACAGGGTGGGCGGCAGCCCCAGCATTTT,CASSGRGQGGRQPQHF
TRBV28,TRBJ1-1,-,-,TGTGCCAGCACCCAAGAGACAGGTTTAATCGAAGCTTTCTTT,CASTQETGLIEAFF
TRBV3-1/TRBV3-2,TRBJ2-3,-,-,TGTGCCAGCAGCCATAGCAGTGGAACAGATACGCAGTATTTT,CASSHSSGTDTQYF
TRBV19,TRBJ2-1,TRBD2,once,TGTGCCAGTAGGTTGCGGGAGGGCCCCGACAATGAGCAGTTCTTC,CASRLREGPDNEQFF
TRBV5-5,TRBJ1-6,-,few,TGTGCCAGCAGCCCGACAGGTCCCTATAATTCACCCCTCCACTTT,CASSPTGPYNSPLHF
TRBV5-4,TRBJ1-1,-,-,TGTGCCAGCAGCTCACCGGGACTCCTTGAAGCTTTCTTT,CASSSPGLLEAFF
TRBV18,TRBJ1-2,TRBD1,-,TGTGCCAGCTCAGTGACGGACAGGCTAGACTATGGCTACACCTTC,CASSVTDRLDYGYTF
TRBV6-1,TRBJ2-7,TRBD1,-,TGTGCCAGCAGTGAAGCTTGGGGACAGAACTACGAGCAGTACTTC,CASSEAWGQNYEQYF
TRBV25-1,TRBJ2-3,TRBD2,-,TGTGCCAGCAGTGAACTGACTAGCGGCATACCAGATACGCAGTATTTT,CASSELTSGIPDTQYF
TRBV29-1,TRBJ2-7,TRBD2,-,TGCAGCGTTTTTATAACAACGGGAGGCTACGAGCAGTACTTC,CSVFITTGGYEQYF
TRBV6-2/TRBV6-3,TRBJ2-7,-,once,TGTGCCAGCAGTAGGGAGACGGCGGTCTCCTACGAGCAGTACTTC,CASSRETAVSYEQYF
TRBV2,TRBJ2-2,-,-,TGTGCCAGCAGTGATAGCAGGGTGTTAGTGAACACCGGGGAGCTGTTTTTT,CASSDSRVLVNTGELFF
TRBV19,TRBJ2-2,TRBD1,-,TGTGCCAGTAGTATAGCAACAGGGGCCGGGGAGCTGTTTTTT,CASSIATGAGELFF
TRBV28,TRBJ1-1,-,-,TGTGCCAGCAGTTTATTGGGGGGAGGGACTGAAGCTTTCTTT,CASSLLGGGTEAFF
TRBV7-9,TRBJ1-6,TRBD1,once,TGTGCCAGCAATCCCGGACAGGGTGCTTCTTCACCCCTCCACTTT,CASNPGQGASSPLHF
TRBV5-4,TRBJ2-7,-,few,TGTGCCAGCAGCTTGGGCAGGGATACCTACGAGCAGTACTTC,CASSLGRDTYEQYF
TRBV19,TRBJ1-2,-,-,TGTGCCAGTGCGGGGGGAATGCGCTATGGCTACACCTTC,CASAGGMRYGYTF
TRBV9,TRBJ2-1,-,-,TGTGCCAGCAGCCCTAGCGAAAGACGCTCCTACAATGAGCAGTTCTTC,CASSPSERRSYNEQFF
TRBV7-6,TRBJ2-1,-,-,TGTGCCAGCAGCTTAGAGGTAGGGCTAGCTTACAATGAGCAGTTCTTC,CASSLEVGLAYNEQFF
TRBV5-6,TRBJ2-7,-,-,TGTGCCAGCAGGGTGAGTGAACTGAGCTCTCGCGAGCAGTACTTC,CASRVSELSSREQYF
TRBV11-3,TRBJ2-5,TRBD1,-,TGTGCCAGCAGCCCCGGGACAGAAGAGACCCAGTACTTC,CASSPGTEETQYF
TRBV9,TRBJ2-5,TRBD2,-,TGTGCCAGCAGCGTAGTGGGCCTTGGAGGACTAGCGGCCCAAGAGACCCAGTACTTC,CASSVVGLGGLAAQETQYF
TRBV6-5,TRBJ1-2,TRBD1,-,TGTGCCAGCGGACAGGGTAGGAGCTATGGCTACACCTTC,CASGQGRSYGYTF
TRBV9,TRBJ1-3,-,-,TGTGCCAGCAGCGTAGGGACATCTGGAAACACCATATATTTT,CASSVGTSGNTIYF
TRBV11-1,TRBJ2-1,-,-,TGTGCCAGCAGCCGCTCGACAGGAACCGGTAACAATGAGCAGTTCTTC,CASSRSTGTGNNEQFF
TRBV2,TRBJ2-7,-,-,TGTGCCAGCAACCCGACAGAGTTGGTACCTACCTACGAGCAGTACTTC,CASNPTELVPTYEQYF
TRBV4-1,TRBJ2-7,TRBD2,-,TGCGCCAGCAGCCAAATTACTAGCGGGAGGGGGTCCTACGAGCAGTACTTC,CASSQITSGRGSYEQYF
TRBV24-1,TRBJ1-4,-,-,TGTGCCACCGGACATTCGGGCGGAGATGAAAAACTGTTTTTT,CATGHSGGDEKLFF
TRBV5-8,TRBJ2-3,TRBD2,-,TGTGCCAGCAGTTTATGGACTAGCGGCACAGATACGCAGTATTTT,CASSLWTSGTDTQYF
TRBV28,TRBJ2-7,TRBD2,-,TGTGCCAGCAGTTCATCCGGGACTAGCCATTTCGAGCAGTACTTC,CASSSSGTSHFEQYF
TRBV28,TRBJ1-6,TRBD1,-,TGTGCCAGCAGTAACGGACAGGGCGGTCGGTCACCCCTCCACTTT,CASSNGQGGRSPLHF
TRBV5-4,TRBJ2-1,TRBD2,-,TGTGCCAGCAGCGCCGGGACTAGCGGGAACAATGAGCAGTTCTTC,CASSAGTSGNNEQFF
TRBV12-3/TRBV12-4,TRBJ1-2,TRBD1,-,TGTGCCAGCAGTTGGGGACAGACGAATGGCTACACCTTC,CASSWGQTNGYTF
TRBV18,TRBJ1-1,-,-,TGTGCCAGCTCACCAGCCATAGAGAACACTGAAGCTTTCTTT,CASSPAIENTEAFF
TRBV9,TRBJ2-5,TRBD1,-,TGTGCCAGCAGCGTATTAGGACAGGCCCAAGAGACCCAGTACTTC,CASSVLGQAQETQYF
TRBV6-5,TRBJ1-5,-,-,TGTGCCAGCAGTTACCTTGCAGGGATGCAGCCCCAGCATTTT,CASSYLAGMQPQHF
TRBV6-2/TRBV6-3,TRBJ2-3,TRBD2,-,TGTGCCAGCAGTTACGGCGGGACTAGCGGGAGTCGTACAGATACGCAGTATTTT,CASSYGGTSGSRTDTQYF
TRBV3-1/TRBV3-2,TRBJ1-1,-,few,TGTGCCAGCAGCCAAGGTCGAGGACACGGCGCTGAAGCTTTCTTT,CASSQGRGHGAEAFF
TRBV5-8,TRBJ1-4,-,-,TGTGCCAGCGACCGCAACAGCCCTACTAATGAAAAACTGTTTTTT,CASDRNSPTNEKLFF
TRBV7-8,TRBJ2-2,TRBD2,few,TGTGCCAGCAGCCTTCGTTCTAGCGGTGTAGCGAACACCGGGGAGCTGTTTTTT,CASSLRSSGVANTGELFF
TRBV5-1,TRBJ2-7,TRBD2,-,TGCGCCAGCAGCTTTCTAGCGGGAGGGCAGTACGAGCAGTACTTC,CASSFLAGGQYEQYF
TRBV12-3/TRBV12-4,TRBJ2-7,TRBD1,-,TGTGCCAGCAGTTTAAGGGGGCACGAGCAGTACTTC,CASSLRGHEQYF